This is a list of T cell receptor beta chains from one sample in a study of identifying expanded T cells in peripheral blood. TCRdb's copy holds only in-frame clones and misses some; the assay was immunoSEQ multiplex PCR. The table lists about 110,000 clones, around 88% of them singletons. Sequences were obtained from blood. The origin of the receptors is a person between 18 and 70 years old in good health. CDR3s include the opening cysteine and the closing phenylalanine or tryptophan. D genes are given only for firm matches. For some rows the clone size is stated as once, few or many, or as a class when expanded; others skip it.

CDR3 length: 11; clone size: NA; V gene: TRBV29-1; D gene: NA; J gene: TRBJ1-1; CDR3 protein: CSVRRNTEAFF; CDR3 DNA: TGCAGCGTCAGGCGGAACACTGAAGCTTTCTTT
CDR3 length: 16; clone size: NA; V gene: TRBV4-2; D gene: NA; J gene: TRBJ1-3; CDR3 protein: CASSRLGLNSGNTIYF; CDR3 DNA: TGTGCCAGCAGCCGGCTGGGACTTAACTCTGGAAACACCATATATTTT
CDR3 length: 15; clone size: NA; V gene: TRBV5-1; D gene: NA; J gene: TRBJ2-2; CDR3 protein: CASSPARTYTGELFF; CDR3 DNA: TGCGCCAGCAGCCCCGCCAGGACCTACACCGGGGAGCTGTTTTTT
CDR3 length: 14; clone size: NA; V gene: TRBV5-6; D gene: NA; J gene: TRBJ2-7; CDR3 protein: CASTPPQSSYEQYF; CDR3 DNA: TGTGCCAGCACCCCTCCCCAGAGCTCCTACGAGCAGTACTTC
CDR3 length: 12; clone size: NA; V gene: TRBV30; D gene: NA; J gene: TRBJ1-1; CDR3 protein: CAWSAPNTEAFF; CDR3 DNA: TGTGCCTGGAGCGCACCGAACACTGAAGCTTTCTTT
CDR3 length: 15; clone size: NA; V gene: TRBV27; D gene: NA; J gene: TRBJ1-2; CDR3 protein: CASSWGAGIRGGYTF; CDR3 DNA: TGTGCCAGCAGTTGGGGCGCAGGGATAAGGGGTGGCTACACCTTC
CDR3 length: 12; clone size: once; V gene: TRBV7-2; D gene: NA; J gene: TRBJ1-6; CDR3 protein: CASSLNNSPLHF; CDR3 DNA: TGTGCCAGCAGCTTAAATAATTCACCCCTCCACTTT
CDR3 length: 13; clone size: NA; V gene: TRBV7-2; D gene: NA; J gene: TRBJ2-1; CDR3 protein: CASSLRGVNEQFF; CDR3 DNA: TGTGCCAGCAGCTTAAGGGGGGTCAATGAGCAGTTCTTC
CDR3 length: 12; clone size: NA; V gene: TRBV29-1; D gene: NA; J gene: TRBJ2-3; CDR3 protein: CSVEHSGDTQYF; CDR3 DNA: TGCAGCGTTGAACATTCGGGGGATACGCAGTATTTT
CDR3 length: 14; clone size: NA; V gene: TRBV28; D gene: NA; J gene: TRBJ1-2; CDR3 protein: CASSFPTRESGYTF; CDR3 DNA: TGTGCCAGCAGTTTCCCTACACGGGAGTCGGGCTACACCTTC
CDR3 length: 13; clone size: NA; V gene: TRBV7-9; D gene: NA; J gene: TRBJ2-1; CDR3 protein: CAIGGSSYNEQFF; CDR3 DNA: TGTGCCATTGGGGGGAGCTCCTACAATGAGCAGTTCTTC
CDR3 length: 15; clone size: NA; V gene: TRBV5-1; D gene: NA; J gene: TRBJ2-3; CDR3 protein: CASSLLARGTDTQYF; CDR3 DNA: TGCGCCAGCAGCTTACTAGCCAGGGGGACAGATACGCAGTATTTT
CDR3 length: 14; clone size: NA; V gene: TRBV4-1; D gene: NA; J gene: TRBJ1-5; CDR3 protein: CASSQDNGNQPQHF; CDR3 DNA: TGCGCCAGCAGCCAAGATAACGGGAATCAGCCCCAGCATTTT
CDR3 length: 13; clone size: NA; V gene: TRBV6-5; D gene: NA; J gene: TRBJ1-2; CDR3 protein: CASRWGADNGYTF; CDR3 DNA: TGTGCCAGCAGGTGGGGGGCTGACAATGGCTACACCTTC
CDR3 length: 13; clone size: NA; V gene: TRBV12-5; D gene: NA; J gene: TRBJ2-6; CDR3 protein: CASGISGANVLTF; CDR3 DNA: TGTGCTAGTGGGATCTCTGGGGCCAACGTCCTGACTTTC
CDR3 length: 15; clone size: NA; V gene: TRBV28; D gene: NA; J gene: TRBJ2-2; CDR3 protein: CASSFFIGGAGELFF; CDR3 DNA: TGTGCCAGCAGTTTCTTTATTGGCGGGGCCGGGGAGCTGTTTTTT
CDR3 length: 14; clone size: NA; V gene: TRBV19; D gene: TRBD1; J gene: TRBJ2-7; CDR3 protein: CASGRTGGPLEQYF; CDR3 DNA: TGTGCCAGTGGACGGACAGGGGGGCCCCTCGAGCAGTACTTC
CDR3 length: 12; clone size: NA; V gene: TRBV10-1; D gene: TRBD1; J gene: TRBJ2-2; CDR3 protein: CASSATGEVLFF; CDR3 DNA: TGCGCCAGCAGTGCGACAGGGGAGGTGCTGTTTTTT
CDR3 length: 18; clone size: NA; V gene: TRBV11-2; D gene: TRBD2; J gene: TRBJ2-1; CDR3 protein: CASSPRAKAGGHDNEQFF; CDR3 DNA: TGTGCCAGCAGTCCTCGAGCCAAAGCGGGGGGCCACGACAATGAGCAGTTCTTC
CDR3 length: 15; clone size: NA; V gene: TRBV6-5; D gene: NA; J gene: TRBJ2-4; CDR3 protein: CASGPGPPTAGIQYF; CDR3 DNA: TGTGCCAGCGGACCGGGGCCACCGACCGCCGGCATTCAGTACTTC
CDR3 length: 19; clone size: NA; V gene: TRBV9; D gene: TRBD2; J gene: TRBJ2-3; CDR3 protein: CASSVSTGTSGGRTDTQYF; CDR3 DNA: TGTGCCAGCAGCGTTTCAACCGGGACTAGCGGGGGGCGCACAGATACGCAGTATTTT
CDR3 length: 14; clone size: once; V gene: TRBV18; D gene: NA; J gene: TRBJ2-7; CDR3 protein: CASSAAGGTYEQYF; CDR3 DNA: TGTGCCAGCTCGGCCGCAGGCGGAACCTACGAGCAGTACTTC
CDR3 length: 11; clone size: once; V gene: TRBV6-5; D gene: NA; J gene: TRBJ2-7; CDR3 protein: CASKSMAGQYF; CDR3 DNA: TGTGCCAGCAAATCGATGGCCGGTCAGTACTTC
CDR3 length: 14; clone size: NA; V gene: TRBV19; D gene: TRBD1; J gene: TRBJ2-5; CDR3 protein: CASSATGAQETQYF; CDR3 DNA: TGTGCCAGTAGCGCGACAGGGGCCCAAGAGACCCAGTACTTC
CDR3 length: 14; clone size: NA; V gene: TRBV2; D gene: NA; J gene: TRBJ2-7; CDR3 protein: CASSRRSSSYEQYF; CDR3 DNA: TGTGCCAGCAGTCGTAGGAGTAGCTCCTACGAGCAGTACTTC
CDR3 length: 15; clone size: NA; V gene: TRBV6-5; D gene: NA; J gene: TRBJ2-3; CDR3 protein: CASSAGTAGEDTQYF; CDR3 DNA: TGTGCCAGCAGTGCCGGGACAGCGGGTGAGGATACGCAGTATTTT
CDR3 length: 13; clone size: NA; V gene: TRBV10-3; D gene: NA; J gene: TRBJ1-3; CDR3 protein: CASGGLSGNTIYF; CDR3 DNA: TGTGCCTCCGGAGGGCTCTCTGGAAACACCATATATTTT
CDR3 length: 14; clone size: NA; V gene: TRBV4-3; D gene: NA; J gene: TRBJ2-7; CDR3 protein: CASSQEARSYEQYF; CDR3 DNA: TGCGCCAGCAGCCAAGAAGCCCGGTCCTACGAGCAGTACTTC
CDR3 length: 13; clone size: NA; V gene: TRBV9; D gene: NA; J gene: TRBJ2-3; CDR3 protein: CASAPTGTDTQYF; CDR3 DNA: TGTGCCAGCGCCCCGACAGGCACAGATACGCAGTATTTT
CDR3 length: 11; clone size: NA; V gene: TRBV28; D gene: NA; J gene: TRBJ1-1; CDR3 protein: CASRSNTEAFF; CDR3 DNA: TGTGCCAGCAGGTCGAACACTGAAGCTTTCTTT
CDR3 length: 14; clone size: NA; V gene: TRBV11-3; D gene: NA; J gene: TRBJ2-2; CDR3 protein: CASSSGLHTGELFF; CDR3 DNA: TGTGCCAGCAGCTCGGGACTCCACACCGGGGAGCTGTTTTTT
CDR3 length: 14; clone size: once; V gene: TRBV10-3; D gene: NA; J gene: TRBJ1-2; CDR3 protein: CAISEEVLTYGYTF; CDR3 DNA: TGTGCCATCAGTGAGGAGGTCCTGACCTATGGCTACACCTTC
CDR3 length: 12; clone size: NA; V gene: TRBV5-1; D gene: NA; J gene: TRBJ2-7; CDR3 protein: CASSSYSYEQYF; CDR3 DNA: TGCGCCAGCAGCTCTTACTCCTACGAGCAGTACTTC
CDR3 length: 13; clone size: NA; V gene: TRBV2; D gene: NA; J gene: TRBJ1-2; CDR3 protein: CASTRDSNYGYTF; CDR3 DNA: TGTGCCAGCACTCGAGACTCTAACTATGGCTACACCTTC
CDR3 length: 12; clone size: NA; V gene: TRBV6-6; D gene: NA; J gene: TRBJ2-3; CDR3 protein: CASSNNRETQYF; CDR3 DNA: TGTGCCAGCAGTAACAACAGGGAAACGCAGTATTTT
CDR3 length: 16; clone size: NA; V gene: TRBV5-4; D gene: TRBD1; J gene: TRBJ1-1; CDR3 protein: CASSLRQGPSPTEAFF; CDR3 DNA: TGTGCCAGCAGCCTAAGACAGGGCCCCAGCCCCACTGAAGCTTTCTTT
CDR3 length: 20; clone size: many; V gene: TRBV7-8; D gene: TRBD2; J gene: TRBJ2-6; CDR3 protein: CASSLEGEWGTKSGANVLTF; CDR3 DNA: TGTGCCAGCAGCTTAGAAGGGGAGTGGGGGACTAAATCTGGGGCCAACGTCCTGACTTTC
CDR3 length: 15; clone size: once; V gene: TRBV7-2; D gene: NA; J gene: TRBJ2-3; CDR3 protein: CASTLLGGGTDTQYF; CDR3 DNA: TGTGCCAGCACCCTTTTGGGGGGCGGAACAGATACGCAGTATTTT
CDR3 length: 15; clone size: NA; V gene: TRBV6-5; D gene: NA; J gene: TRBJ2-7; CDR3 protein: CASSSRISGGYEQYF; CDR3 DNA: TGTGCCAGCAGTTCACGGATCTCCGGGGGCTACGAGCAGTACTTC
CDR3 length: 17; clone size: NA; V gene: TRBV7-6; D gene: TRBD2; J gene: TRBJ2-3; CDR3 protein: CASSLGTSGGFGDTQYF; CDR3 DNA: TGTGCCAGCAGCTTAGGGACTAGCGGGGGGTTCGGAGATACGCAGTATTTT
CDR3 length: 13; clone size: NA; V gene: TRBV19; D gene: NA; J gene: TRBJ1-5; CDR3 protein: CASSSGPNQPQHF; CDR3 DNA: TGTGCCAGTAGTAGCGGACCCAATCAGCCCCAGCATTTT
CDR3 length: 14; clone size: NA; V gene: TRBV18; D gene: TRBD1; J gene: TRBJ1-1; CDR3 protein: CASSLQGENTEAFF; CDR3 DNA: TGTGCCAGCTCCTTACAGGGGGAGAACACTGAAGCTTTCTTT
CDR3 length: 15; clone size: few; V gene: TRBV19; D gene: TRBD1; J gene: TRBJ1-6; CDR3 protein: CASRAQGARNSPLHF; CDR3 DNA: TGTGCCAGTAGGGCACAGGGGGCGAGAAATTCACCCCTCCACTTT
CDR3 length: 15; clone size: once; V gene: TRBV7-2; D gene: NA; J gene: TRBJ1-2; CDR3 protein: CASSLAVRGNYGYTF; CDR3 DNA: TGTGCCAGCAGCTTAGCAGTCCGGGGAAACTATGGCTACACCTTC
CDR3 length: 14; clone size: NA; V gene: TRBV18; D gene: NA; J gene: TRBJ2-3; CDR3 protein: CASSAEGGTDTQYF; CDR3 DNA: TGTGCCAGCTCGGCCGAAGGGGGGACAGATACGCAGTATTTT
CDR3 length: 14; clone size: NA; V gene: TRBV5-4; D gene: NA; J gene: TRBJ2-5; CDR3 protein: CASSSLEGSRAQYF; CDR3 DNA: TGTGCCAGCAGCTCCCTAGAAGGGTCCCGCGCCCAGTACTTC
CDR3 length: 15; clone size: NA; V gene: TRBV29-1; D gene: NA; J gene: TRBJ2-4; CDR3 protein: CSVGSRRGGFGIQYF; CDR3 DNA: TGCAGCGTCGGGAGCCGGAGGGGGGGGTTTGGCATTCAGTACTTC
CDR3 length: 14; clone size: once; V gene: TRBV7-2; D gene: NA; J gene: TRBJ2-3; CDR3 protein: CASSFTREWDTQYF; CDR3 DNA: TGTGCCAGCAGCTTTACCCGCGAGTGGGATACGCAGTATTTT
CDR3 length: 16; clone size: NA; V gene: TRBV7-9; D gene: NA; J gene: TRBJ2-3; CDR3 protein: CASSPLAARVTDTQYF; CDR3 DNA: TGTGCCAGCAGCCCCCTGGCGGCCAGGGTCACAGATACGCAGTATTTT
CDR3 length: 13; clone size: NA; V gene: TRBV9; D gene: NA; J gene: TRBJ2-7; CDR3 protein: CASSVAQSYEQYF; CDR3 DNA: TGTGCCAGCAGCGTAGCACAGTCCTACGAGCAGTACTTC
CDR3 length: 15; clone size: NA; V gene: TRBV28; D gene: TRBD1; J gene: TRBJ2-2; CDR3 protein: CASSLGTVNTGELFF; CDR3 DNA: TGTGCCAGCAGTTTAGGGACAGTGAACACCGGGGAGCTGTTTTTT
CDR3 length: 15; clone size: NA; V gene: TRBV7-2; D gene: TRBD2; J gene: TRBJ2-1; CDR3 protein: CASSPRRGGGNEQFF; CDR3 DNA: TGTGCCAGCAGCCCCCGGCGGGGGGGCGGTAATGAGCAGTTCTTC
CDR3 length: 17; clone size: once; V gene: TRBV19; D gene: NA; J gene: TRBJ1-2; CDR3 protein: CASTPALAAGRYYGYTF; CDR3 DNA: TGTGCCAGTACCCCAGCCCTGGCCGCGGGACGTTATTATGGCTACACCTTC
CDR3 length: 14; clone size: once; V gene: TRBV5-4; D gene: NA; J gene: TRBJ1-5; CDR3 protein: CASSLGLSNQPQHF; CDR3 DNA: TGTGCCAGCAGCTTGGGACTTAGCAATCAGCCCCAGCATTTT